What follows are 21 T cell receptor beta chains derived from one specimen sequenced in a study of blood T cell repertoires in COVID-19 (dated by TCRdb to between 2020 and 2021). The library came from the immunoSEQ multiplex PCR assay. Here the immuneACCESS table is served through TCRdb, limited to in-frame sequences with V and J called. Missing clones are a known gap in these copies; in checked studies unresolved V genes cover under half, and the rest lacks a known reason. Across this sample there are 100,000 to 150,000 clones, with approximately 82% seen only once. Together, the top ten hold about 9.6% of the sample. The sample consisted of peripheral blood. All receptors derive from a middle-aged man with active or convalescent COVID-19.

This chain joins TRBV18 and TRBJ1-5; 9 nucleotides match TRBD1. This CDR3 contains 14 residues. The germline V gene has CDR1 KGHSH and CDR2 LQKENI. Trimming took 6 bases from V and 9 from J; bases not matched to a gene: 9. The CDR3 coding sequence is TGTGCCAGCTCCCCGGACAGGGGTGCCCGGCCCCAGCATTTT. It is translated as CASSPDRGARPQHF.

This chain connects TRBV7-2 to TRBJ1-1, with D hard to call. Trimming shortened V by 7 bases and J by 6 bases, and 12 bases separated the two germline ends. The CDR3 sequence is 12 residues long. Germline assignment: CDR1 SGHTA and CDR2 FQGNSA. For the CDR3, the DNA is TGTGCCAGCAACACCCCCAGCGCTGAAGCTTTCTTT. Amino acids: CASNTPSAEAFF. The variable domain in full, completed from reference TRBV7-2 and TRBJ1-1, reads GAGVSQSPSNKVTEKGKDVELRCDPISGHTALYWYRQSLGQGLEFLIYFQGNSAPDKSGLPSDRFSAERTGGSVSTLTIQRTQQEDSAVYLCASNTPSAEAFFGQGTRLTVV.

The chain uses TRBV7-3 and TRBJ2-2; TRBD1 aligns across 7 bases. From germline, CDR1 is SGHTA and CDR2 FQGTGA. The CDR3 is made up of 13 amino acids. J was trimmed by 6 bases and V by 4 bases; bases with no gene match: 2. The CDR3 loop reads CASSSGGSGELFF. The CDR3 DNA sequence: TGTGCCAGCAGCTCAGGGGGATCCGGGGAGCTGTTTTTT.

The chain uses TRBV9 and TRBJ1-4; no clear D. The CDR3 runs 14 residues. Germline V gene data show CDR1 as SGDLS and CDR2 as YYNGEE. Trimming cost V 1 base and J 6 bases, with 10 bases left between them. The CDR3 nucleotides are TGTGCCAGCAGCGTACCACAGATATATGAAAAACTGTTTTTT. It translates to CASSVPQIYEKLFF.

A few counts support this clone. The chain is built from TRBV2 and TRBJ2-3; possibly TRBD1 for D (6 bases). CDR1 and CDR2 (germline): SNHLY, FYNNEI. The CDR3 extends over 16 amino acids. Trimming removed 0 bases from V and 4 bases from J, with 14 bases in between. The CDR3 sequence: CASSEAGQGFADTQYF. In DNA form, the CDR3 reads TGTGCCAGCAGTGAAGCGGGGCAGGGGTTCGCAGATACGCAGTATTTT.

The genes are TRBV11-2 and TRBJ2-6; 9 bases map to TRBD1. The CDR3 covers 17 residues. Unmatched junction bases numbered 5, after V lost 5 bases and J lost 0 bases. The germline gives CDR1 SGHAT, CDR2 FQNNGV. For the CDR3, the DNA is TGTGCCAGCAGCAGGGGACAGGGAAGCTCTGGGGCCAACGTCCTGACTTTC. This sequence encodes CASSRGQGSSGANVLTF.

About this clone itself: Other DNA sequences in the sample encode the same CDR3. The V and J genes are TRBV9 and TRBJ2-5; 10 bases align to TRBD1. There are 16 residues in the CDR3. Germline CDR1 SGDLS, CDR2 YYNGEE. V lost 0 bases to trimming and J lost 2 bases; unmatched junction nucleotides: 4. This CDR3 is CASSVALDRGQETQYF. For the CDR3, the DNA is TGTGCCAGCAGCGTAGCTCTGGACAGGGGGCAAGAGACCCAGTACTTC. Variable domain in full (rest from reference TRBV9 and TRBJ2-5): DSGVTQTPKHLITATGQRVTLRCSPRSGDLSVYWYQQSLDQGLQFLIQYYNGEERAKGNILERFSAQQFPDLHSELNLSSLELGDSALYFCASSVALDRGQETQYFGPGTRLLVL.

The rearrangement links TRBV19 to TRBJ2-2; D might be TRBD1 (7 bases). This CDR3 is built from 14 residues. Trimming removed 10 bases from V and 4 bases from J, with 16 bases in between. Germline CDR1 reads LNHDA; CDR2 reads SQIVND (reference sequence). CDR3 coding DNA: TGTGCCACTATCCGACAGGGAGGCACCGGGGAGCTGTTTTTT. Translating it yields CATIRQGGTGELFF.

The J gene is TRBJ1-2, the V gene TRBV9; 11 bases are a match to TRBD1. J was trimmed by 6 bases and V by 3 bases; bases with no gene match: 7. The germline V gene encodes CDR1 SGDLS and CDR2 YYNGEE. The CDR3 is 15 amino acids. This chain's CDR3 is CASSAGGTGGDGYTF. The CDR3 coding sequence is TGTGCCAGCAGCGCCGGTGGGACAGGGGGTGATGGCTACACCTTC.

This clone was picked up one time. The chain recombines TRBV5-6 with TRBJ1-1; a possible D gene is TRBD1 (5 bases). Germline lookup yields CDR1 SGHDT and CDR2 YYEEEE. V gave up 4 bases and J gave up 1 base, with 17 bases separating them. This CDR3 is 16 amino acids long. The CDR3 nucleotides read TGTGCCAGCAGCCCCTCAGGGTTCGGACCGAACACTGAAGCTTTCTTT. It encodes CASSPSGFGPNTEAFF.

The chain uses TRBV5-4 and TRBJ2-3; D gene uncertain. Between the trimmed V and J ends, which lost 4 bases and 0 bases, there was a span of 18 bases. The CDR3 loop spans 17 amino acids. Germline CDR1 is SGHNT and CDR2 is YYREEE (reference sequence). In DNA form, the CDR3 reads TGTGCCAGCAGCCCACAGCCTGGGCCCCCTAGCACAGATACGCAGTATTTT. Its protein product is CASSPQPGPPSTDTQYF. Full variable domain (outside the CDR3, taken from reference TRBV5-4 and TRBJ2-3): ETGVTQSPTHLIKTRGQQVTLRCSSQSGHNTVSWYQQALGQGPQFIFQYYREEENGRGNFPPRFSGLQFPNYSSELNVNALELDDSALYLCASSPQPGPPSTDTQYFGPGTRLTVL.

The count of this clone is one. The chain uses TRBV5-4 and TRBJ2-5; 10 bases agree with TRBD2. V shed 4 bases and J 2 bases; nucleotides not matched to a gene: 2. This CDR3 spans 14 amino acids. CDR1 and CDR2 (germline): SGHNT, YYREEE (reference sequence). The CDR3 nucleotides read TGTGCCAGCAGCCTAGCGGGGGCGCAAGAGACCCAGTACTTC. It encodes CASSLAGAQETQYF.

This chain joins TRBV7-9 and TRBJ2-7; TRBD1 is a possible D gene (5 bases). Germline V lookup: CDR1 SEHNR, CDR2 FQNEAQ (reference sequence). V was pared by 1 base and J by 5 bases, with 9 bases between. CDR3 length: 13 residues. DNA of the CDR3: TGTGCCAGCAGCTTAGGTTGGGGCGACGAGCAGTACTTC. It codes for CASSLGWGDEQYF.

CDR3 protein: CASSLVSSNEQFF. CDR3 sequence (DNA): TGTGCCAGCAGCCTGGTTAGCAGCAATGAGCAGTTCTTC. The V gene is TRBV3-1 (or the pseudogene TRBV3-2), the J gene TRBJ2-1; D is ambiguous. Looked up from germline, CDR1 is LGHDT and CDR2 is YNNKEL (reference sequence). The V end was cut by 4 bases, the J end by 6 bases, with 10 bases between. This CDR3 has 13 residues.

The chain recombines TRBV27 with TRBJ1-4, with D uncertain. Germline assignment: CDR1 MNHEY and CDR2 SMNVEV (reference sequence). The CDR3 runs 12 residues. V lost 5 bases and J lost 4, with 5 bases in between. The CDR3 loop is CASSRSNEKLFF. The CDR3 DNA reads TGTGCCAGCAGTCGGAGTAATGAAAAACTGTTTTTT.

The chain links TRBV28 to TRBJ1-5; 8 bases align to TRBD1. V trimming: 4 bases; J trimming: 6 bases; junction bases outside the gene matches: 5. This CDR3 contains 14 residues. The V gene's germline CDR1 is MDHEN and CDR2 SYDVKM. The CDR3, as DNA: TGTGCCAGCAGTTCAGGGGGCACGGGTCAGCCCCAGCATTTT. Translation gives CASSSGGTGQPQHF. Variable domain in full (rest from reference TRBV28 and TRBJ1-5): DVKVTQSSRYLVKRTGEKVFLECVQDMDHENMFWYRQDPGLGLRLIYFSYDVKMKEKGDIPEGYSVSREKKERFSLILESASTNQTSMYLCASSSGGTGQPQHFGDGTRLSIL.

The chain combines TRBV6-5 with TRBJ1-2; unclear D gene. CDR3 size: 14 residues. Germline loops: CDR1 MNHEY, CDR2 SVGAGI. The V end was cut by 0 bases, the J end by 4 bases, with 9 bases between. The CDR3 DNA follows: TGTGCCAGCAGTTACTCGTCAGTATCCTATGGCTACACCTTC. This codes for CASSYSSVSYGYTF.

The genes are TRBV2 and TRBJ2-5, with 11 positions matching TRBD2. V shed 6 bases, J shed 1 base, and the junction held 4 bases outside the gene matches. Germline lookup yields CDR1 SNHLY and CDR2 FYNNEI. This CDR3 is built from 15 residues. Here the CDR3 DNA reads TGTGCCAGCAGGAGTAGCGGGGGGGCCCAAGAGACCCAGTACTTC. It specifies CASRSSGGAQETQYF.

The CDR3 loop reads CASSHGKTSGGAGELFF. In DNA, the CDR3 is TGCGCCAGCAGCCACGGGAAGACTAGCGGGGGGGCCGGGGAGCTGTTTTTT. V and J are TRBV4-3 and TRBJ2-2; 14 bases agree with TRBD2. The CDR3 extends over 17 amino acids. V lost 3 bases to trimming and J lost 6 bases; unmatched junction nucleotides: 6. CDR1 is LGHNA and CDR2 is YSLEER in the germline V gene.

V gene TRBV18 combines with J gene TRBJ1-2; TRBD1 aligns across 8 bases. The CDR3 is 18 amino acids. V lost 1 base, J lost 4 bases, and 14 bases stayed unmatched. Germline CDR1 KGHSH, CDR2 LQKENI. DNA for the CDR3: TGTGCCAGCTCACCACGATTAATACAGGGGGAAAATATCTATGGCTACACCTTC. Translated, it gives CASSPRLIQGENIYGYTF.

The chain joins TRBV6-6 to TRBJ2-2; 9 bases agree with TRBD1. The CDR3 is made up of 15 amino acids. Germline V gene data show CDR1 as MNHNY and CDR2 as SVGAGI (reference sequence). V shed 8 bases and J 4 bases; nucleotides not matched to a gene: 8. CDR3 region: CASAPGTGTTGELFF. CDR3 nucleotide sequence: TGTGCCAGCGCGCCCGGGACAGGGACCACCGGGGAGCTGTTTTTT.